This is a list of T cell receptor beta chains from one sample in a study of OX40 agonist ivuxolimab in advanced cancers. Produced via immunoSEQ multiplex PCR; TCRdb's table is partial and in-frame only. The sample carries tens of thousands of clones, roughly 88% recorded once. Material: CD4+ or CD8+ T cells sorted from blood, obtained in a trial of the OX40 agonist ivuxolimab. The receptors stem from an adult with an advanced solid tumor such as melanoma, head and neck, liver or kidney cancer. The CDR3 runs from the conserved cysteine through the conserved F or W. D genes are given only for firm matches. Where a row states a size, it is once, few, many or the class of an expanded clone; other rows omit it.

V,J,size,D,DNA,CDR3
TRBV27,TRBJ2-3,NA,NA,TGTGCCAGCAGTTTACGGGATGGAGATACGCAGTATTTT,CASSLRDGDTQYF
TRBV25-1,TRBJ1-1,NA,NA,TGTGCCAGCAGTGAACAAAGGGCCACTGAAGCTTTCTTT,CASSEQRATEAFF
TRBV30,TRBJ1-5,NA,NA,TGTGCCTGGAGTGACGAAACCACGGACAGTTTTAGCAATCAGCCCCAGCATTTT,CAWSDETTDSFSNQPQHF
TRBV27,TRBJ2-7,NA,NA,TGTGCCAGCAGTGAAACTCAGGTCTCCTACGAGCAGTACTTC,CASSETQVSYEQYF
TRBV19,TRBJ2-2,NA,TRBD2,TGTGCCAGTAAGCTAGCGGGATTGAACACCGGGGAGCTGTTTTTT,CASKLAGLNTGELFF
TRBV28,TRBJ1-1,NA,NA,TGTGCCAGCTACCGGGGGAACACTGAAGCTTTCTTT,CASYRGNTEAFF
TRBV6-5,TRBJ2-1,NA,NA,TGTGCCAGCAGTCCCGGGTTGGGGAATGAGCAGTTCTTC,CASSPGLGNEQFF
TRBV2,TRBJ2-4,few,NA,TGTGCCAGCAGGGAGTCAATAGCCAAAAACATTCAGTACTTC,CASRESIAKNIQYF
TRBV5-1,TRBJ2-3,once,NA,TGCGCCAGCAGCTTGAACAACTCCCCAGATACGCAGTATTTT,CASSLNNSPDTQYF
TRBV7-9,TRBJ1-1,NA,NA,TGTGCCAGCAGCCGACAGGTTAACACTGAAGCTTTCTTT,CASSRQVNTEAFF
TRBV6-1,TRBJ2-2,NA,NA,TGTGCCAGCAGCCTACAGGGAGAGGGCACCGGGGAGCTGTTTTTT,CASSLQGEGTGELFF
TRBV19,TRBJ2-1,NA,NA,TGTGCCAGTAGTGTCACCAGCTCCTACAATGAGCAGTTCTTC,CASSVTSSYNEQFF
TRBV5-1,TRBJ2-7,few,TRBD1,TGCGCCAGCAGCTCGGGACAGGGGGCAGGCGAGCAGTACTTC,CASSSGQGAGEQYF
TRBV7-2,TRBJ2-1,once,NA,TGTGCCAGCAGCTATCTGGGGGGCTCCTACAATGAGCAGTTCTTC,CASSYLGGSYNEQFF
TRBV7-6,TRBJ2-3,NA,TRBD2,TGTGCCAGCAGCGCGGGGGGACCCACAGATACGCAGTATTTT,CASSAGGPTDTQYF
TRBV5-1,TRBJ2-1,medium-sized,TRBD2,TGCGCCAGCAGCTACTTAGCGGGAGGGCCACGTGAGCAGTTCTTC,CASSYLAGGPREQFF
TRBV6-5,TRBJ1-5,NA,NA,TGTGCCAGCAGTTACTCGGGGGTCCAGCCCCAGCATTTT,CASSYSGVQPQHF
TRBV13,TRBJ1-1,NA,NA,TGTGCCAGCAGCTTTCGCCTCCGGACAGCGAACACTGAAGCTTTCTTT,CASSFRLRTANTEAFF
TRBV18,TRBJ2-7,NA,NA,TGTGCCAGCTCACCTGGGGCGGAAGTTGGACCCAGAGAGCAGTACTTC,CASSPGAEVGPREQYF
TRBV11-2,TRBJ2-1,once,TRBD2,TGTGCCAGCAGCTTAGCCAGCGGGGGGAACAATGAGCAGTTCTTC,CASSLASGGNNEQFF
TRBV6-6,TRBJ2-5,NA,TRBD2,TGTGCCAGCCGAGGACTAGTCGGGAGCCAAGAGACCCAGTACTTC,CASRGLVGSQETQYF
TRBV7-2,TRBJ1-5,few,NA,TGTGCCAGCAGCTTATTGGGACGGAGCAATCAGCCCCAGCATTTT,CASSLLGRSNQPQHF
TRBV4-2,TRBJ2-7,NA,NA,TGTGCCAGCAGCCCTGTTGGTGCCTACGAGCAGTACTTC,CASSPVGAYEQYF
TRBV30,TRBJ2-2,NA,TRBD1,TGTGCCTGGCACCCCACAGGGGATGGCGGGGAGCTGTTTTTT,CAWHPTGDGGELFF
TRBV7-9,TRBJ2-7,NA,TRBD1,TGTGCCAGCAGCTTGGGACAGGGGACCTACGAGCAGTACTTC,CASSLGQGTYEQYF
TRBV7-9,TRBJ2-1,NA,NA,TGTGCCAGCAGCTCAGGAAAAGAACAGTTCTTC,CASSSGKEQFF
TRBV6-6,TRBJ1-5,NA,TRBD1,TGTGCCAGCACCCCGGACAGGCATAGCAATCAGCCCCAGCATTTT,CASTPDRHSNQPQHF
TRBV30,TRBJ2-7,NA,NA,TGTGCCTGGAGTGTACGAGGATTGAACTACGAGCAGTACTTC,CAWSVRGLNYEQYF
TRBV11-2,TRBJ1-1,NA,NA,TGTGCCAGCAGCTTAGTACAGGGTCTGAACACTGAAGCTTTCTTT,CASSLVQGLNTEAFF
TRBV15,TRBJ1-1,NA,NA,TGTGCCACCAGCAGAGGTGGCGCCTCGAACACTGAAGCTTTCTTT,CATSRGGASNTEAFF
TRBV2,TRBJ1-5,NA,TRBD1,TGTGCCAGCAGTGAGTTGGGACAGTCCCCCATGGCCCAGCATTTT,CASSELGQSPMAQHF
TRBV18,TRBJ1-1,NA,NA,TGTGCCAGCTCAATCCGGGGGGACACTGAAGCTTTCTTT,CASSIRGDTEAFF
TRBV7-6,TRBJ2-1,NA,NA,TGTGCCAGCAGCTTAGACCTGAGCTCCTACAATGAGCAGTTCTTC,CASSLDLSSYNEQFF
TRBV18,TRBJ1-2,NA,NA,TGTGCCAGCTCACCGATTGTCCAGGAAAAATTCTATGGCTACACCTTC,CASSPIVQEKFYGYTF
TRBV9,TRBJ1-6,NA,TRBD1,TGTGCCAGCAGCGTAGGAGGGGGCAGTTCACCCCTCCACTTT,CASSVGGGSSPLHF
TRBV15,TRBJ1-3,NA,NA,TGTGCCACCAGCAGCAGGGGAACTGGAAACACCATATATTTT,CATSSRGTGNTIYF
TRBV7-9,TRBJ1-2,once,NA,TGTGCCAGCAGCCCGCCAGTTCGATATGGCTACACCTTC,CASSPPVRYGYTF
TRBV5-1,TRBJ1-1,NA,TRBD1,TGCGCCAGCAGCACGGAGGGACAGGGGGCGTTTACTGAAGCTTTCTTT,CASSTEGQGAFTEAFF
TRBV19,TRBJ1-6,NA,TRBD1,TGTGCCAGTAGACAGGGACAGGGTGTTTCACCCCTCCACTTT,CASRQGQGVSPLHF
TRBV2,TRBJ2-7,few,TRBD1,TGTGCCAGCAGTTCATTCTGGGACAGCACCTACGAGCAGTACTTC,CASSSFWDSTYEQYF
TRBV25-1,TRBJ1-4,NA,NA,TGTGCCAGCAGTGAAAGCGTTAATGAAAAACTGTTTTTT,CASSESVNEKLFF
TRBV7-2,TRBJ1-6,NA,NA,TGTGCCAGCAGCTTACTGGGGGCCGGTTCACCCCTCCACTTT,CASSLLGAGSPLHF
TRBV27,TRBJ2-7,NA,TRBD2,TGTGCCAGCAGAGGACTAGCGGGAGTTGTCCACGAGCAGTACTTC,CASRGLAGVVHEQYF
TRBV18,TRBJ2-7,NA,TRBD2,TGTGCCAGCTCACCTGGGGCGGGAGACAGCTCCTACGAGCAGTACTTC,CASSPGAGDSSYEQYF
TRBV7-6,TRBJ1-1,once,NA,TGTGCCAGCAGCTTAGTTGGAGGGGGGGTGTATGAAGCTTTCTTT,CASSLVGGGVYEAFF
TRBV9,TRBJ2-1,NA,NA,TGTGCCAGCAGCGTAGCCCTCACAGGGGGGGTAAGGAATGAGCAGTTCTTC,CASSVALTGGVRNEQFF
TRBV5-4,TRBJ1-2,NA,NA,TGTGCCAGCAGGGGAGCTGGGCAAACGGCCTATGGCTACACCTTC,CASRGAGQTAYGYTF
TRBV28,TRBJ2-7,NA,NA,TGTGCCAGCAGTTCCCCGGGAGCTCCACTATCCTACGAGCAGTACTTC,CASSSPGAPLSYEQYF
TRBV2,TRBJ2-1,NA,NA,TGTGCCAGCAGTCGGGACCAAGGGGTGGATGAGCAGTTCTTC,CASSRDQGVDEQFF
TRBV19,TRBJ1-4,NA,NA,TGTGCCAGTAGTGATTACAGCGGGGAAAAACTGTTTTTT,CASSDYSGEKLFF
TRBV5-8,TRBJ2-6,NA,NA,TGTGCCAGCAGCTTGGACAGGAGTAGTGCTGGGGCCAACGTCCTGACTTTC,CASSLDRSSAGANVLTF
TRBV7-2,TRBJ2-2,NA,NA,TGTGCCAGCAGCCTGCTCACCGGGGAGCTGTTTTTT,CASSLLTGELFF
TRBV2,TRBJ1-5,NA,NA,TGTGCCAGCAGCGTGGAACGGGGCAATCAGCCCCAGCATTTT,CASSVERGNQPQHF
TRBV7-2,TRBJ2-7,NA,NA,TGTGCCAGCAGCACCAGAAGGCAATACGAGCAGTACTTC,CASSTRRQYEQYF
TRBV7-2,TRBJ2-3,NA,NA,TGTGCCTCAGCCCATTTTGGGGATACGCAGTATTTT,CASAHFGDTQYF